The 22 T cell receptor beta chains below come from one sample, sequenced in a study of CD8 T cells in ankylosing spondylitis. A single record per CDR3 protein comes from TCRdb applying MiXCR to the 5' RACE reads. This sample carries roughly 40,000 distinct CDR3 sequences, 4% of them seen once, and the ten largest clones take around 3.6%. Material: blood, either unsorted or a sorted T cell fraction (not recorded which). The source is a female donor with ankylosing spondylitis or in good health (not recorded which).

The sample holds many counts of this clonotype. The DNA of the CDR3 is TGTGCCAGCAGCCCCTCGGTCACTGACACTGAAGCTTTCTTT. This encodes CASSPSVTDTEAFF. V gene TRBV9 combines with J gene TRBJ1-1; D is unresolved. CDR1 is SGDLS, CDR2 YYNGEE, per germline. V dropped 4 bases and J dropped 3 bases, with 13 bases sitting between them. The CDR3 totals 14 residues.

There are many counts of this clonotype. The chain recombines TRBV9 with TRBJ1-1; D is ambiguous. With 0 bases removed from V and 5 bases from J, the gap between germline ends came to 8 bases. This CDR3 has 13 amino acids. Germline values: CDR1 SGDLS, CDR2 YYNGEE. This CDR3 reads CASSVASLTEAFF. DNA for the CDR3: TGTGCCAGCAGCGTAGCGAGTTTAACTGAAGCTTTCTTT. Filled out from reference TRBV9 and TRBJ1-1, the complete variable domain reads DSGVTQTPKHLITATGQRVTLRCSPRSGDLSVYWYQQSLDQGLQFLIQYYNGEERAKGNILERFSAQQFPDLHSELNLSSLELGDSALYFCASSVASLTEAFFGQGTRLTVV.

This clonotype has ten or more counts. The gene calls are TRBV9 and TRBJ2-3, with 11 positions matching TRBD2. This CDR3 region has 17 residues. The ends lost 4 bases at V and 1 base at J; junction bases unmatched: 8. The germline V gene has CDR1 SGDLS and CDR2 YYNGEE. Here the CDR3 DNA reads TGTGCCAGCAGCCCCCATAGCGGGGGGGCTCGCACAGATACGCAGTATTTT. Amino acid sequence: CASSPHSGGARTDTQYF. Full variable domain (missing parts from reference TRBV9 and TRBJ2-3): DSGVTQTPKHLITATGQRVTLRCSPRSGDLSVYWYQQSLDQGLQFLIQYYNGEERAKGNILERFSAQQFPDLHSELNLSSLELGDSALYFCASSPHSGGARTDTQYFGPGTRLTVL.

This clonotype was detected many times. The chain joins TRBV9 to TRBJ2-2, with D perhaps matching TRBD2 (6 bases). Trimming removed 3 bases from V and 1 base from J, with 7 bases in between. CDR3 size: 14 residues. Germline V CDR1 and CDR2: SGDLS, YYNGEE. This chain's CDR3 is CASSAGGNTGELFF. The CDR3 DNA reads as TGTGCCAGCAGCGCCGGGGGGAACACCGGGGAGCTGTTTTTT. The variable domain in full, with the rest retrieved from reference TRBV9 and TRBJ2-2, is DSGVTQTPKHLITATGQRVTLRCSPRSGDLSVYWYQQSLDQGLQFLIQYYNGEERAKGNILERFSAQQFPDLHSELNLSSLELGDSALYFCASSAGGNTGELFFGEGSRLTVL.

This clonotype showed up many times. This rearrangement joins TRBV9 to TRBJ2-1; weak D call: TRBD1 (6 bases). The CDR3 is made up of 15 amino acids. The germline V gene encodes CDR1 SGDLS and CDR2 YYNGEE. V lost 6 bases to trimming and J lost 6 bases, with 19 bases between them. As DNA, the CDR3 is TGTGCCAGCACACAGGGTATCGATACGATCAATGAGCAGTTCTTC. This encodes CASTQGIDTINEQFF.

This clonotype has a count of ten or more. The V and J genes are TRBV23-1 and TRBJ1-5; the D is unclear. TRBV23-1 is an ORF, with its function uncertain. V gave up 4 bases and J gave up 0 bases, with 10 bases separating them. The CDR3 contains 15 residues. CDR3 region: CASSRAAHSNQPQHF. CDR3 nucleotides: TGCGCCAGCAGTCGGGCGGCCCATAGCAATCAGCCCCAGCATTTT.

The sample holds many counts of this clonotype. The J gene is TRBJ2-7, the V gene TRBV9; D gene ambiguous. This CDR3 spans 14 amino acids. With 2 bases removed from V and 5 bases from J, the gap between germline ends came to 14 bases. Germline V lookup: CDR1 SGDLS, CDR2 YYNGEE. In DNA form, the CDR3 reads TGTGCCAGCAGCGTGGGTCCCACCCCTCACGAGCAGTACTTC. It encodes CASSVGPTPHEQYF.

This chain joins TRBV9 and TRBJ2-3; D may be TRBD1 (5 bases). Deletions cut 0 bases from V and 4 bases from J, with 9 bases between. The CDR3 sequence is 14 residues long. The germline gives CDR1 SGDLS, CDR2 YYNGEE. CDR3 sequence: CASSVEVTADTQYF. CDR3 in DNA: TGTGCCAGCAGCGTAGAGGTGACAGCAGATACGCAGTATTTT.

The table lists this clonotype with many counts. The V call is TRBV9, the J call TRBJ1-5; D is unresolved. Germline CDR1 SGDLS, CDR2 YYNGEE. The CDR3 is 13 amino acids. Trimming stripped 0 bases from V and 4 bases from J, with 5 bases between. Written as DNA, the CDR3 is TGTGCCAGCAGCGTAGGGAATAATCAGCCCCAGCATTTT. This sequence encodes CASSVGNNQPQHF.

The chain links TRBV9 to TRBJ2-7; no clear D gene. This CDR3 contains 13 residues. Trimming took 5 bases from V and 7 from J, leaving 16 bases between them. Germline V gene lookup returns CDR1 SGDLS and CDR2 YYNGEE. Written as DNA, the CDR3 is TGTGCCAGCAGTCAGGACCCAACCTTGGAGCAGTACTTC. The encoded protein is CASSQDPTLEQYF. The complete variable domain, with remaining parts taken from reference TRBV9 and TRBJ2-7, reads DSGVTQTPKHLITATGQRVTLRCSPRSGDLSVYWYQQSLDQGLQFLIQYYNGEERAKGNILERFSAQQFPDLHSELNLSSLELGDSALYFCASSQDPTLEQYFGPGTRLTVT.

The chain has TRBV9 and TRBJ2-2; tentative D call: TRBD2 (6 bases). Germline V gives CDR1 SGDLS, CDR2 YYNGEE. The CDR3 sequence is 15 residues long. V was shortened by 2 bases and J by 8 bases, with 16 bases between the two germline ends. The CDR3 DNA sequence: TGTGCCAGCAGCGTGGGGGACTCGCGGGGTGGGGAGCTGTTTTTT. Translating gives CASSVGDSRGGELFF.

This clonotype appeared many times. The chain carries TRBV9 and TRBJ2-2; a possible D gene is TRBD2 (5 bases). Deletions cut 1 base from V and 1 base from J, with 11 bases between. The length of the CDR3 is 16 residues. The germline V gene has CDR1 SGDLS and CDR2 YYNGEE. DNA for the CDR3: TGTGCCAGCAGCGTACTAGATAGCGAGAACACCGGGGAGCTGTTTTTT. Residues: CASSVLDSENTGELFF.

This clonotype was seen ten or more times. The V gene is TRBV9, the J gene TRBJ1-2, with D maybe TRBD1 (5 bases). Germline CDR1 SGDLS, CDR2 YYNGEE. V was clipped by 3 bases and J by 3 bases, with 12 bases between them. This CDR3 region has 14 residues. CDR3 sequence (DNA): TGTGCCAGCAGCGCTTTGGGGGGAGACTATGGCTACACCTTC. It specifies CASSALGGDYGYTF.

The rearrangement links TRBV21-1 to TRBJ2-3; the table's D call, TRBD1, was not checked against the DNA. TRBV21-1 is deemed a pseudogene. CDR3 length equals 18 residues. The CDR3 bases are TGTGCCAGCAGCACCTACGACAGGGCCTCTTTATCTACAGATACGCAGTATTTT. This codes for CASSTYDRASLSTDTQYF.

This clonotype was observed many times. V usage is TRBV9 and J usage is TRBJ2-2, with D uncertain. The CDR3 covers 14 residues. Germline lookup yields CDR1 SGDLS and CDR2 YYNGEE. V shed 2 bases and J shed 0 bases, with 5 bases lying between them. For the CDR3, the DNA is TGTGCCAGCAGCGTTCAGGCGAACACCGGGGAGCTGTTTTTT. This sequence encodes CASSVQANTGELFF.

This clonotype was observed many times. The V call is TRBV9, the J call TRBJ1-2; 7 bases are shared with TRBD1. The trim removed 3 bases at V and 4 bases at J, leaving 3 bases unmatched. This CDR3 has 13 amino acids. From germline, CDR1 is SGDLS and CDR2 YYNGEE. The CDR3 nucleotides read TGTGCCAGCAGCGGACAGGGTGTCTATGGCTACACCTTC. It codes for CASSGQGVYGYTF.

This clonotype has at least ten counts. The chain combines TRBV9 with TRBJ2-2; D uncertain. CDR1 is SGDLS, CDR2 YYNGEE, per germline. The V and J ends lost 5 bases and 5 bases respectively, with 16 bases between them. The CDR3 runs to 15 residues. CDR3 nucleotide sequence: TGTGCCAGCAGGCCTGACTTAGCAGTTACCGGGGAGCTGTTTTTT. Translation: CASRPDLAVTGELFF.

This clonotype has ten or more counts. V is TRBV9 and J is TRBJ1-2, with TRBD1 as a possible D gene (5 bases). The CDR3 length is 14 residues. Trimming removed 3 bases from V and 6 bases from J, with 15 bases in between. The germline V gene has CDR1 SGDLS and CDR2 YYNGEE. CDR3 amino acids: CASSASGTDDGYTF. DNA for the CDR3: TGTGCCAGCAGCGCCTCCGGGACGGACGATGGCTACACCTTC.

This clonotype was recorded many times. The V gene is TRBV9, the J gene TRBJ2-2; D might be TRBD2 (6 bases). V gave up 9 bases and J gave up 1 base, with 13 bases separating them. Germline V gene sequence: CDR1 SGDLS, CDR2 YYNGEE. CDR3 size: 14 residues. The CDR3, as DNA: TGTGCCACCAGTCCCGGGGGGAACACCGGGGAGCTGTTTTTT. Translation: CATSPGGNTGELFF.

This clonotype is classed as medium-sized. V is TRBV9 and J is TRBJ1-2; D is uncertain. Germline lookup yields CDR1 SGDLS and CDR2 YYNGEE. The CDR3 extends over 16 amino acids. Trimming took 0 bases from V and 3 from J, leaving 15 bases between them. CDR3 in amino acids: CASSVDGQVRHYGYTF. The CDR3 DNA is TGTGCCAGCAGCGTAGACGGTCAGGTGCGACACTATGGCTACACCTTC.

The table lists this clonotype with many counts. The chain couples TRBV9 to TRBJ2-3; the D gene could be TRBD1 or TRBD2 (7 bases each). The CDR3 extends over 14 amino acids. The V end lost 1 base, the J end lost 4 bases, and 10 bases lay between the germline ends. Per the germline V gene, CDR1 is SGDLS and CDR2 is YYNGEE. CDR3 DNA sequence: TGTGCCAGCAGCGTACAGGGGGGGCCAGATACGCAGTATTTT. This sequence encodes CASSVQGGPDTQYF.

The sample holds many counts of this clonotype. The DNA is left out, because the CDR3 cannot be placed on it with certainty; the CDR3 is given as TCRdb lists it. The genes are TRBV9 and TRBJ1-2; the table's TRBD1 call for D was not verified on the DNA. The CDR3 is made up of 18 amino acids, end residues included. Germline V CDR1 and CDR2: SGDLS, YYNGEE. The CDR3 spells CASSVGVGTGPSFDRFTF.